The 5 T cell receptor beta chains reported below all come from one sample, sequenced in a study of blood T cell repertoires in COVID-19 (dated by TCRdb to 2019 to 2021). To prepare the library, the immunoSEQ multiplex PCR assay was applied. The clones in this table, taken by TCRdb from immuneACCESS, are in-frame only. Not every clone is retained; where verified, under half of the shortfall comes from an unresolved V gene, and the cause of the rest is unknown. Here the sample has about 60,000 clones; 91% occur a single time. The top ten constitute 7.3% of the sample. Sequenced material: peripheral blood. These receptors were taken from a human donor in a cohort sampled during active COVID-19.

J is TRBJ1-5 and V is TRBV4-3; weak D call: TRBD1 (5 bases). Germline-derived CDR1 and CDR2 are LGHNA and YSLEER. The CDR3 is 17 amino acids. V was pared by 0 bases and J by 1 base, with 13 bases between. The DNA for the CDR3 is TGCGCCAGCAGCCAAGATCCTGGGGGGACCAGCAATCAGCCCCAGCATTTT. It encodes CASSQDPGGTSNQPQHF.

The chain recombines TRBV6-5 with TRBJ1-2, with 7 bases matching TRBD1. CDR1 is MNHEY, CDR2 SVGAGI, per germline. The CDR3 is 15 residues long. V lost 7 bases, J lost 4 bases, and 12 bases stayed unmatched. CDR3: CASTLGKGGGYGYTF. CDR3 nucleotide sequence: TGTGCCAGCACCTTAGGGAAAGGGGGCGGCTATGGCTACACCTTC.

J is TRBJ2-5 and V is TRBV7-2, with a possible D match to TRBD2 (6 bases). With 5 bases removed from V and 4 bases from J, the gap between germline ends came to 17 bases. The CDR3 runs 15 residues. Germline-derived CDR1 and CDR2 are SGHTA and FQGNSA. CDR3 coding DNA: TGTGCCAGCAGCAGAAAGGTGTCGGGGGTAGAGACCCAGTACTTC. It encodes CASSRKVSGVETQYF.

This CDR3 reads CASSGGHDGELFF. The CDR3 nucleotides read TGTGCCAGCAGCGGCGGACACGACGGGGAGCTGTTTTTT. V usage is TRBV3-1 (or the pseudogene TRBV3-2) and J usage is TRBJ2-2, with D perhaps TRBD1 (5 bases). CDR3 length: 13 residues. From germline, CDR1 is LGHDT and CDR2 YNNKEL (reference sequence). Trimming shortened V by 5 bases and J by 7 bases, and 11 bases separated the two germline ends.

V gene TRBV18 combines with J gene TRBJ2-5, with TRBD1 as a possible D gene (6 bases). Germline-derived CDR1 and CDR2 are KGHSH and LQKENI. The CDR3 spans 15 residues. Between the trimmed V and J ends, which lost 7 bases and 4 bases, there was a span of 19 bases. The CDR3 DNA follows: TGTGCCAGCTACCCGACTGGGGGCCGTAGAGAGACCCAGTACTTC. Translated: CASYPTGGRRETQYF.